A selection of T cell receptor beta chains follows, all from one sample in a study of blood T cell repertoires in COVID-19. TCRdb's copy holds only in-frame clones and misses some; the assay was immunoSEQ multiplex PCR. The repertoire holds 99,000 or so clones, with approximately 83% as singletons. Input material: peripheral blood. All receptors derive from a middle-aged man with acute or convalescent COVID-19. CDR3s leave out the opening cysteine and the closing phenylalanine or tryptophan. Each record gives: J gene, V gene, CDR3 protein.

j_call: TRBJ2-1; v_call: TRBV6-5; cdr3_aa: ASSPTGNEQF
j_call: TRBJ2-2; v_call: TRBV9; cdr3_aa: ASSVLAGNTGELF
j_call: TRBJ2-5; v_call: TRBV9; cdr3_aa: ASSVSSQETQY
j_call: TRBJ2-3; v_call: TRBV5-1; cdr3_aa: ASSLRLTGNTQY
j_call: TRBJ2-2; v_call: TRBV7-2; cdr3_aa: ASRPRLAGVTGELF
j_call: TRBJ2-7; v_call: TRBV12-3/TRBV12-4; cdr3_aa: ASNAGTYEQY
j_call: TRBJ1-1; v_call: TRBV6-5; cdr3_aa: ASSRGVGSEAF
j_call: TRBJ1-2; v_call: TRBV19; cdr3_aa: ASSHGQGGYT
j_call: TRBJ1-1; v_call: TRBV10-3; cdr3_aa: AISVILGGSNTEAF
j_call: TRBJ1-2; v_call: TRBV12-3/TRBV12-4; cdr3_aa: ASSLGGRGGYT
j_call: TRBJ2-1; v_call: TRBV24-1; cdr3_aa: ATSEGGTSGFEQF
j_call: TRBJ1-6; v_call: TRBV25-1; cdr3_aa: ASTSGTWNSPLH
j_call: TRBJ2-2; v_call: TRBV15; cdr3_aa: ATSSQGAIGELF
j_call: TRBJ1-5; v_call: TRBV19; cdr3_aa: ASSTRQGVGNQPQH
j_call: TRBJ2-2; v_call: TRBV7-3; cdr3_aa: ASSPPAGGGAGELF
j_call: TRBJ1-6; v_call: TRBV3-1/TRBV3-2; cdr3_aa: ASSQGGQGNSPLH
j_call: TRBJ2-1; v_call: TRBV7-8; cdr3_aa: ASSLSGISYNEQF
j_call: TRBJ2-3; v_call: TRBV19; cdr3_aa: ASRLAGVDTDTQY
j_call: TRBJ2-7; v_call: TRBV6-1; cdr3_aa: ASSDRASYEQY
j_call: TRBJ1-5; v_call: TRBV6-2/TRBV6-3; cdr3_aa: ASSYEVRGIQPQH
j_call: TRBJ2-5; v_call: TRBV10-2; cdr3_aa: ASRGLAGEETQY
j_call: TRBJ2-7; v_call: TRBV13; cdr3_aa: ASSHQGDRDEQY
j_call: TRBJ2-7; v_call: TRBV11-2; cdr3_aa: ASSFIQQGSPYEQY
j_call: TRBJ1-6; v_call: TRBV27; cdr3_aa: ASSLRGDSSYNSPLH
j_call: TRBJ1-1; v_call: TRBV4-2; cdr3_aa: ASSQDWGQGRTAF
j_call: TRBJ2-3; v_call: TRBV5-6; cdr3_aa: ASSPGGGGDTQY
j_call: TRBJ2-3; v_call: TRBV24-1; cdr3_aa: ATSGTVYTDTQY
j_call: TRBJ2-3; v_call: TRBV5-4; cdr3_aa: ASSLVAGADTQY
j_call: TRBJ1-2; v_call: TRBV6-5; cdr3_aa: ASSYSGFSYGYT
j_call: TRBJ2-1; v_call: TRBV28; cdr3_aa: ASSFLGLAPYNEQF
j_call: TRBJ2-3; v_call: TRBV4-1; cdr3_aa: ASSQERGGLAGIDTQY
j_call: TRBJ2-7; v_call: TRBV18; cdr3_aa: ASSPRPAYLLRDRGLYEQY
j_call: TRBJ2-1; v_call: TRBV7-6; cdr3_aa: ASSPGVAGGYNEQF
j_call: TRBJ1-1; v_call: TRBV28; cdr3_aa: ASSFTAGAF
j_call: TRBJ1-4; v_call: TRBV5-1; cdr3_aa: ASSPLTNEKLF
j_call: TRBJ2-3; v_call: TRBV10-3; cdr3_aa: AIRDEQGRGTDTQY
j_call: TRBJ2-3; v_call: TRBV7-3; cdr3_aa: ASTTGQGSTDTQY
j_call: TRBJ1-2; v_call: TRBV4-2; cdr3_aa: ASSQDGTGAGYT
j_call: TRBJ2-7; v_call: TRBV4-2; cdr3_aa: ASSQAREGHPEQY
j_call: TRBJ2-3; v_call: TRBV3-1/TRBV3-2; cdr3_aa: ASSQVIDTQY
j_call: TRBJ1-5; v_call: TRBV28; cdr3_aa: ASRIGSNQPQH
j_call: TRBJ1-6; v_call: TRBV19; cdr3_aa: ASRLTGGRSPLH
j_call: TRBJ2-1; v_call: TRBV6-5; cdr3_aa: ASSFRVITYNEQF
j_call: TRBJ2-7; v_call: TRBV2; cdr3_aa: ASSPEGGTDSYEQY
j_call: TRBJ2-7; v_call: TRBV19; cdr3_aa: ASSIDTLTPGSSYEQY